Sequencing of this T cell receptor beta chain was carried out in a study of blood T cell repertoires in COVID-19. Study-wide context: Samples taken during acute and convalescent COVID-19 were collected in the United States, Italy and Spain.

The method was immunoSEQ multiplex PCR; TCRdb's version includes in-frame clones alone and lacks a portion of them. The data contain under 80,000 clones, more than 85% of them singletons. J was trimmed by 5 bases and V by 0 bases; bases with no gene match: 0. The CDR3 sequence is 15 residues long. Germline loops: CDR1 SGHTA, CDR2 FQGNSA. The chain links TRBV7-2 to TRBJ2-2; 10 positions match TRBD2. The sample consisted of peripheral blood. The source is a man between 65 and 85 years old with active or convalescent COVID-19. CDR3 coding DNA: TGTGCCAGCAGCTTAGCACTAGCGGGAACCGGGGAGCTGTTTTTT. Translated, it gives CASSLALAGTGELFF.